Following are 15 T cell receptor beta chains from one sample sequenced in a study of blood T cell repertoires in COVID-19. Clones were read by immunoSEQ multiplex PCR, and TCRdb kept only the in-frame ones, dropping some. The data hold around 90,000 clones, with around nine tenths observed a single time. The sequenced sample consisted of peripheral blood. Every receptor here comes from a man in his forties or fifties with COVID-19, enrolled during active disease.

The J gene is TRBJ2-2, the V gene TRBV7-2; 13 bases are a match to TRBD2. Trimming took 7 bases from V and 4 from J; bases not matched to a gene: 6. Germline lookup yields CDR1 SGHTA and CDR2 FQGNSA. The CDR3 sequence is 16 residues long. DNA of the CDR3: TGTGCCAGCAAAGGGACTAGCGGGGAGTTCACCGGGGAGCTGTTTTTT. It is translated as CASKGTSGEFTGELFF.

This chain links TRBV6-5 with TRBJ2-2; D is possibly TRBD1 (6 bases). Germline-derived CDR1 and CDR2 are MNHEY and SVGAGI. This CDR3 contains 14 residues. V was pared by 7 bases and J by 0 bases, with 9 bases between. This CDR3 reads CASTGQPNTGELFF. In nucleotides, the CDR3 is TGTGCCAGCACCGGACAGCCGAACACCGGGGAGCTGTTTTTT.

J is TRBJ1-2 and V is TRBV15, with TRBD1 identical over 9 bases. With V trimmed by 1 base and J by 13 bases, 10 bases remained unmatched. In germline, CDR1 is LNHNV, CDR2 YYDKDF (reference sequence). This CDR3 is built from 14 residues. The CDR3 region has the DNA TGTGCCACCAGCAGAGGGACAGGGGCCCTTTTAGGCACCTTC. Amino acids: CATSRGTGALLGTF.

The rearrangement links TRBV5-1 to TRBJ2-1; a weak D match, TRBD2 (5 bases). CDR1 is SGHRS, CDR2 YFSETQ, per germline. Trimming cost V 0 bases and J 7 bases, with 8 bases left between them. The CDR3 length is 13 residues. In nucleotides, the CDR3 is TGCGCCAGCAGCTTGGCGGGAACGAATGAGCAGTTCTTC. Its translation: CASSLAGTNEQFF.

The V gene is TRBV10-3, the J gene TRBJ2-2; TRBD2 matches at 9 bases. J gave up 7 bases and V 5 bases, and 5 bases lay outside the gene matches. Germline CDR1 reads ENHRY; CDR2 reads SYGVKD. The CDR3 is 14 amino acids. Here the CDR3 DNA reads TGTGCCATCAGTATGGGACTAGCTGGCGGGGAGCTGTTTTTT. This gives the protein CAISMGLAGGELFF.

J is TRBJ1-5 and V is TRBV5-5; 7 bases line up with TRBD1. This CDR3 contains 16 residues. Germline V gene lookup returns CDR1 SGHKS and CDR2 YYEKEE (reference sequence). The V gene end was trimmed by 0 bases and the J gene end by 0 bases; junction bases not matched to a gene: 3. CDR3 protein: CASSLGGQYSNQPQHF. CDR3 sequence (DNA): TGTGCCAGCAGCTTGGGGGGACAGTATAGCAATCAGCCCCAGCATTTT. The variable domain in full, with the rest retrieved from reference TRBV5-5 and TRBJ1-5, is DAGVTQSPTHLIKTRGQQVTLRCSPISGHKSVSWYQQVLGQGPQFIFQYYEKEERGRGNFPDRFSARQFPNYSSELNVNALLLGDSALYLCASSLGGQYSNQPQHFGDGTRLSIL.

The chain has TRBV28 and TRBJ2-2, with 7 bases aligning to TRBD2. Germline V gives CDR1 MDHEN, CDR2 SYDVKM. Trimming at V came to 3 bases and at J to 1 base, leaving 2 bases not matched to a gene. The CDR3 extends over 15 amino acids. The DNA of the CDR3 is TGTGCCAGCAGTTTGACGGGGGGGAACACCGGGGAGCTGTTTTTT. Translation: CASSLTGGNTGELFF. Filled out from reference TRBV28 and TRBJ2-2, the complete variable domain reads DVKVTQSSRYLVKRTGEKVFLECVQDMDHENMFWYRQDPGLGLRLIYFSYDVKMKEKGDIPEGYSVSREKKERFSLILESASTNQTSMYLCASSLTGGNTGELFFGEGSRLTVL.

The chain links TRBV11-2 to TRBJ2-3, with 8 bases that match TRBD1. J lost 4 bases, V lost 5 bases, and 11 bases had no gene match. Germline V CDR1 and CDR2: SGHAT, FQNNGV. The CDR3 is 16 residues long. The CDR3 DNA is TGTGCCAGCAGCACCCGGACAGGGTGGTTTGCAGATACGCAGTATTTT. Protein sequence: CASSTRTGWFADTQYF.

The chain recombines TRBV9 with TRBJ2-2; D might be TRBD1 (6 bases). This CDR3 spans 16 amino acids. Trimming removed 0 bases from V and 0 bases from J, with 9 bases in between. The germline CDR1 and CDR2 sequences are SGDLS and YYNGEE. The chain's CDR3 is CASSVAGGANTGELFF. The CDR3 nucleotides are TGTGCCAGCAGCGTAGCTGGGGGCGCGAACACCGGGGAGCTGTTTTTT.

Worth noting for this clone: One end of the junction does not line up with germline, which may come from a read error. The chain uses TRBV6-1 and TRBJ2-7, with unresolved D. The germline V gene encodes CDR1 MNHNS and CDR2 SASEGT. The CDR3 is 13 amino acids. CDR3 protein: CASSNPPGYGQYF. CDR3 in DNA: TGTGCCAGCAGCAACCCGCCCGGGTACGGGCAGTACTTC.

The genes are TRBV2 and TRBJ1-2; TRBD1 agrees at 7 bases. There are 15 residues in the CDR3. Germline V gives CDR1 SNHLY, CDR2 FYNNEI. Losses at the gene ends were 3 bases for V and 7 bases for J; bases not matched to a gene: 11. The CDR3 DNA sequence: TGTGCCAGCAGTGAGGATCGTATAGGGGGCTTTGGCTACACCTTC. Residues: CASSEDRIGGFGYTF.

The chain employs TRBV18 and TRBJ2-3; 13 nucleotides line up with TRBD2. V lost 3 bases to trimming and J lost 2 bases; unmatched junction nucleotides: 5. The CDR3 totals 17 residues. Per the germline V gene, CDR1 is KGHSH and CDR2 is LQKENI. The CDR3 protein is CASSPGGTSGITDTQYF. CDR3 sequence (DNA): TGTGCCAGCTCACCGGGCGGGACTAGCGGGATCACAGATACGCAGTATTTT.

The V and J genes are TRBV27 and TRBJ2-4; no definite D call. V was pared by 3 bases and J by 7 bases, with 13 bases between. The germline V gene encodes CDR1 MNHEY and CDR2 SMNVEV (reference sequence). This CDR3 comprises 14 residues. Written as DNA, the CDR3 is TGTGCCAGCAGTTTTTTGGGCATTCGGAACATTCAGTACTTC. Protein product: CASSFLGIRNIQYF.

The rearrangement uses TRBV5-4 and TRBJ2-3, with 13 nucleotides matching TRBD2. The germline V gene has CDR1 SGHNT and CDR2 YYREEE (reference sequence). V lost 4 bases, J lost 2 bases, and 7 bases stayed unmatched. The CDR3 has 17 amino acids. The CDR3 DNA reads as TGTGCCAGCAGCAGGACTAGCGGGGGTCTAACCACAGATACGCAGTATTTT. This gives the protein CASSRTSGGLTTDTQYF.

The J gene is TRBJ1-2, the V gene TRBV19; D is unclear. Germline V CDR1 and CDR2: LNHDA, SQIVND (reference sequence). There are 14 residues in the CDR3. Trimming cost V 4 bases and J 10 bases, with 19 bases left between them. Here the CDR3 reads CASSTPWVATAYTF. In DNA form, the CDR3 reads TGTGCCAGTAGTACCCCTTGGGTAGCAACGGCCTACACCTTC. The whole variable domain, filled in from reference TRBV19 and TRBJ1-2, reads DGGITQSPKYLFRKEGQNVTLSCEQNLNHDAMYWYRQDPGQGLRLIYYSQIVNDFQKGDIAEGYSVSREKKESFPLTVTSAQKNPTAFYLCASSTPWVATAYTFGSGTRLTVV.